This entry describes one TCR beta chain. Antigen specificity is unknown. Relative to the germline gene, one junction end is altered; a read error may explain this. The CDR3 consists of 13 residues. Germline-derived CDR1 and CDR2 are PRHDT and FYEKMQ (reference sequence). This entry is derived from a study of CD8 T cells in ankylosing spondylitis. Findings and caveats of the study: Researchers reportedly found disease-linked clones significantly enriched in matched ankylosing spondylitis synovial fluid. Seven to nine highly homologous variants formed a TCR beta motif that appeared characteristic of ankylosing spondylitis blood. Disease-linked clones were CD8+ and relatively rare in peripheral blood. Both synovial fluid and blood in reactive arthritis had previously been reported to carry some motif variants.

From the 5' RACE reads, TCRdb called clonotypes with MiXCR, one entry per CDR3 protein. The sample includes 300,000 to 400,000 distinct CDR3 sequences, 11% of them seen just once. This chain connects TRBV13 to TRBJ2-7; 9 positions match TRBD1. Source material: blood, either unsorted or a sorted T cell fraction (not recorded which). The origin of this receptor is a female donor with ankylosing spondylitis or in good health (not recorded which). The CDR3 sequence: CASSRDRAMVQHF. The CDR3 nucleotides are TGTGCCAGCAGCCGGGACAGGGCAATGGTGCAGCACTTC.